This T cell receptor beta chain was identified in a study of T cell changes during pregnancy in multiple sclerosis. Germline V lookup: CDR1 SGDLS, CDR2 YYNGEE. The CDR3 is 15 amino acids. On this clone: The junction departs from the called germline gene at one end, perhaps through a read error.

Assay: immunoSEQ multiplex PCR; the TCRdb copy retains only in-frame clones and omits some. Of about 38,000 clones detected, about nine tenths appear once; the ten largest clones hold more than 0.3%. The sequence was collected from a female donor in good health, enrolled as a control in a pregnancy study. Sequencing used CD4+ T cells from peripheral blood mononuclear cells, obtained after pregnancy. V and J are TRBV9 and TRBJ2-7; 7 bases agree with TRBD1. CDR3 in DNA: TGTGCCAGCAGCGTAGATGAGTGGACAGGTGGTAGAATGAACTTC. It translates to CASSVDEWTGGRMNF.